Listed below are T cell receptor beta chains from one sample, sequenced in a study of blood T cell repertoires in COVID-19. The repertoire was sequenced with immunoSEQ multiplex PCR; TCRdb's copy has only in-frame clones and lacks some. The table lists 150,000 to 200,000 clones, around 80% of them singletons. The specimen was PBMCs or T cells enriched from blood (not recorded which). The receptors come from a woman in her fifties or sixties who had recovered from COVID-19. Both conserved end residues are part of each CDR3. The D gene is left open where the match is weak. Not all rows give a size; the values are once, few, many and, for expanded clones, a class.

clone_size	cdr3_length	d_call	v_call	j_call	cdr3_aa	cdr3_nt
few	17	TRBD2	TRBV5-4	TRBJ2-2	CASSSGGGRIGTGELFF	TGTGCCAGCAGCTCGGGGGGCGGGAGGATCGGGACCGGGGAGCTGTTTTTT
-	12	-	TRBV19	TRBJ2-1	CASSIMFNEQFF	TGTGCCAGTAGTATTATGTTCAATGAGCAGTTCTTC
-	11	-	TRBV10-2	TRBJ2-1	CASKGDNEQFF	TGCGCCAGCAAGGGGGACAATGAGCAGTTCTTC
-	16	TRBD1	TRBV7-9	TRBJ1-5	CASSSTTQGARQPQHF	TGTGCCAGCAGCTCGACAACCCAGGGGGCGCGTCAGCCCCAGCATTTT
-	15	TRBD2	TRBV7-9	TRBJ2-7	CASSLAGGGGYEQYF	TGTGCCAGCAGCCTCGCCGGGGGGGGAGGCTACGAGCAGTACTTC
once	16	-	TRBV3-1/TRBV3-2	TRBJ2-3	CASSQDLTESTDTQYF	TGTGCCAGCAGCCAAGATTTGACAGAGAGCACAGATACGCAGTATTTT
-	15	-	TRBV6-5	TRBJ1-2	CASSYRDKPNYGYTF	TGTGCCAGCAGTTACCGGGACAAGCCTAACTATGGCTACACCTTC
-	15	TRBD1	TRBV9	TRBJ1-4	CASSVAQGRNEKLFF	TGTGCCAGCAGCGTAGCACAGGGGAGGAATGAAAAACTGTTTTTT
-	14	-	TRBV7-9	TRBJ2-7	CACSRGDDYYEQYF	TGTGCCTGTTCCAGGGGGGATGATTACTACGAGCAGTACTTC
-	12	-	TRBV11-1	TRBJ2-7	CASSLRGYEQYF	TGTGCCAGCAGCTTGAGGGGGTACGAGCAGTACTTC
-	14	TRBD1	TRBV4-1	TRBJ2-5	CASSQGTGVEGQYF	TGCGCCAGCAGCCAAGGGACAGGGGTGGAGGGCCAGTACTTC
-	11	-	TRBV27	TRBJ1-1	CASSFRDKAFF	TGTGCCAGCAGCTTCCGGGACAAAGCTTTCTTT
few	13	-	TRBV12-5	TRBJ1-6	CASGLIGNSPLHF	TGTGCTAGTGGTTTGATCGGTAATTCACCCCTCCACTTT
-	15	TRBD2	TRBV5-4	TRBJ2-2	CASSLKRGGPEELFF	TGTGCCAGCAGCTTAAAGCGGGGGGGCCCCGAGGAGCTGTTTTTT
-	14	TRBD1	TRBV28	TRBJ2-7	CASSFGQASYEQYF	TGTGCCAGCAGTTTTGGACAGGCTTCCTACGAGCAGTACTTC
-	14	-	TRBV7-3	TRBJ1-1	CASSSLGGNTEAFF	TGTGCCAGCAGCTCTTTGGGGGGGAACACTGAAGCTTTCTTT
-	11	-	TRBV19	TRBJ1-2	CASRDFHGYTF	TGTGCCAGTCGGGACTTCCATGGCTACACCTTC
-	17	TRBD2	TRBV9	TRBJ2-5	CASSVGDSGGLSETQYF	TGTGCCAGCAGCGTAGGAGATAGCGGGGGGTTGAGTGAGACCCAGTACTTC
-	13	-	TRBV6-6	TRBJ1-5	CASCGGGNQPQHF	TGTGCCAGCTGCGGGGGAGGCAATCAGCCCCAGCATTTT
-	15	TRBD2	TRBV27	TRBJ2-1	CASSSFSGKVGEQFF	TGTGCCAGCAGTTCCTTTAGCGGGAAGGTAGGTGAGCAGTTCTTC
few	15	-	TRBV27	TRBJ1-3	CASSSFSKSGNTIYF	TGTGCCAGCAGTTCCTTCTCTAAATCTGGAAACACCATATATTTT
-	18	TRBD2	TRBV28	TRBJ2-7	CASSPAGASGRAGHEQYF	TGTGCCAGCAGTCCAGCGGGGGCTAGCGGGAGGGCAGGCCACGAGCAGTACTTC
-	14	TRBD1	TRBV24-1	TRBJ2-5	CATSDSDRGKAQYF	TGTGCCACCAGTGATTCGGACAGGGGGAAAGCCCAGTACTTC
-	15	-	TRBV9	TRBJ1-2	CASSVGHLLNYGYTF	TGTGCCAGCAGCGTAGGACATCTCCTTAACTATGGCTACACCTTC
-	17	TRBD1	TRBV6-2/TRBV6-3	TRBJ1-1	CASSSPGTGSKNTEAFF	TGTGCCAGCAGTTCGCCCGGGACAGGGAGCAAAAACACTGAAGCTTTCTTT
-	14	-	TRBV10-3	TRBJ1-2	CAISEDSPSYGYTF	TGTGCCATCAGTGAGGACAGCCCCAGCTATGGCTACACCTTC
-	13	-	TRBV19	TRBJ1-4	CASSRGGAEKLFF	TGTGCCAGTAGTCGCGGGGGTGCTGAAAAACTGTTTTTT
-	14	-	TRBV7-9	TRBJ1-1	CASSLDVSYTEAFF	TGTGCCAGCAGCTTAGATGTGAGTTACACTGAAGCTTTCTTT
-	12	-	TRBV28	TRBJ2-2	CASLGFTGELFF	TGTGCCAGCCTCGGGTTCACCGGGGAGCTGTTTTTT
-	15	TRBD2	TRBV18	TRBJ2-7	CASSPRLAGVYEQYF	TGTGCCAGCTCACCAAGACTAGCGGGGGTCTACGAGCAGTACTTC
-	14	-	TRBV5-1	TRBJ2-2	CASSWPAGRGELFF	TGCGCCAGCAGCTGGCCGGCAGGAAGAGGGGAGCTGTTTTTT
-	16	-	TRBV5-4	TRBJ1-4	CASSLAVGRRNEKLFF	TGTGCCAGCAGCTTGGCCGTCGGGAGGAGGAATGAAAAACTGTTTTTT
-	13	-	TRBV10-3	TRBJ1-2	CAISEHRESGYTF	TGTGCCATCAGTGAGCACCGGGAAAGTGGCTACACCTTC
once	14	TRBD2	TRBV7-9	TRBJ2-5	CASSASGSGETQYF	TGTGCCAGCAGCGCTAGCGGGAGCGGGGAGACCCAGTACTTC
-	16	TRBD1	TRBV27	TRBJ1-1	CASTPFSGTARTEAFF	TGTGCCAGCACACCTTTCTCCGGGACAGCTCGAACTGAAGCTTTCTTT
-	14	-	TRBV7-9	TRBJ1-1	CASSYETPGAEAFF	TGTGCCAGCAGCTACGAAACTCCAGGGGCTGAAGCTTTCTTT